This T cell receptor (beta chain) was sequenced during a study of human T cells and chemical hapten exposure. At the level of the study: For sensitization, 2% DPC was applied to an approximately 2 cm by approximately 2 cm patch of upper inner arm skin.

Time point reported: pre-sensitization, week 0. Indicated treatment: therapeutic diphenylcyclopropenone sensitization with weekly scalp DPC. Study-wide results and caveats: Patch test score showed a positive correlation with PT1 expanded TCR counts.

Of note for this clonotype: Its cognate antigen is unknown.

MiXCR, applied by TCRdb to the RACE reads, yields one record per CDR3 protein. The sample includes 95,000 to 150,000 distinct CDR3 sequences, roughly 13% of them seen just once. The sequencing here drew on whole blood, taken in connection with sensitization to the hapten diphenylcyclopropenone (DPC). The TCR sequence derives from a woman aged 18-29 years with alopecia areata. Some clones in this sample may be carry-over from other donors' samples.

The CDR3 reads CASSYPASGGLSQETQYF. The CDR3 DNA follows: TGTGCCAGCAGTTACCCGGCTAGCGGGGGTCTCTCCCAGGAGACCCAGTACTTC. The chain has TRBV6-2 or TRBV6-3 and TRBJ2-5, with TRBD2 identical over 10 bases. The germline CDR1 and CDR2 sequences are MNHEY and SVGEGT. J was trimmed by 5 bases and V by 2 bases; bases with no gene match: 14. CDR3 length equals 18 residues.